This TCR beta chain was captured in a study of blood T cells in healthy people across ages. The V end was cut by 5 bases, the J end by 3 bases, with 14 bases between. This CDR3 spans 14 amino acids. CDR1 and CDR2 (germline): MDHEN, SYDVKM. Alongside a J-beta primer mix, a sample-barcoded 5' primer served in a second PCR lasting about 6 to 12 cycles. TCRdb itself ran the 5' RACE reads through MiXCR, one entry per CDR3 protein. The table includes roughly 700,000 distinct CDR3 sequences, approximately 49% detected once. This clonotype has ten or more counts. Its antigen remains unknown. Whole-study findings and limits: Underestimates were what the diversity estimates from one million T cells were considered to be. More naive CD4+ cells and higher diversity marked long-lived donors relative to aged donors. It was not known whether donors were CMV positive (a possible confounder of expanded clonotype changes).

This TCR derives from a woman aged 55-70 years in good health. Sequencing was carried out using blood. V is TRBV28 and J is TRBJ2-7; perhaps TRBD2 as D (6 bases). CDR3 DNA sequence: TGTGCCAGCAGTCCCCGGGGACTCATCTACGAGCAGTACTTC. Protein: CASSPRGLIYEQYF.